These 6 T cell receptor beta chains were all obtained from the same sample, sequenced in a study of T cells after somatic rescue of genetic block. Profiling relied on immunoSEQ multiplex PCR, and the TCRdb table lists in-frame clones only, not all of them. The sample gives roughly 14,000 clones, about 70% of which show up once; around 14% is in the top ten. Input material: peripheral blood mononuclear cells (PBMCs). These receptor sequences come from a boy under 18.

This clone was detected only once. The gene calls are TRBV7-2 and TRBJ2-1, with 11 bases that match TRBD2. The CDR3 is 15 residues long. J lost 9 bases, V lost 5 bases, and 9 bases had no gene match. The germline gives CDR1 SGHTA, CDR2 FQGNSA. CDR3 coding DNA: TGTGCCAGCAGCCCCCGACTAGCGGGAAGTCCTGAGCAGTTCTTC. Translated, it gives CASSPRLAGSPEQFF.

J is TRBJ2-5 and V is TRBV6-6; 11 nucleotides match TRBD1. The germline V gene encodes CDR1 MNHNY and CDR2 SVGAGI (reference sequence). The CDR3 totals 14 residues. Trimming cost V 10 bases and J 5 bases; bases outside gene matches: 9. The DNA of the CDR3 is TGTGCCACCCTAGGACAGGGGGCAAGGGAGACCCAGTACTTC. The encoded protein is CATLGQGARETQYF.

This chain connects TRBV13 to TRBJ2-7, with no clear D. From germline, CDR1 is PRHDT and CDR2 FYEKMQ (reference sequence). The CDR3 consists of 14 residues. V lost 5 bases to trimming and J lost 2 bases, with 13 bases between them. DNA of the CDR3: TGTGCCAGCAGCGGCCCAGATATCCCCTACGAGCAGTACTTC. Encoded protein: CASSGPDIPYEQYF. The full variable domain, rest sourced from reference TRBV13 and TRBJ2-7, is AAGVIQSPRHLIKEKRETATLKCYPIPRHDTVYWYQQGPGQDPQFLISFYEKMQSDKGSIPDRFSAQQFSDYHSELNMSSLELGDSALYFCASSGPDIPYEQYFGPGTRLTVT.

The J gene is TRBJ1-6, the V gene TRBV30; no firm D call. In germline, CDR1 is GTSNPN, CDR2 SVGIG (reference sequence). The CDR3 runs 12 residues. Between the trimmed V and J ends, which lost 7 bases and 10 bases, there was a span of 14 bases. CDR3 bases: TGTGCCTCCAGGCTGATCGGGTCACCCCTCCACTTT. It translates to CASRLIGSPLHF.

This clone was seen repeatedly, ten times or more. The V call is TRBV5-6, the J call TRBJ2-7; D could derive from TRBD1 or TRBD2 (5 bases each). The CDR3 is 15 amino acids. Germline V gene lookup returns CDR1 SGHDT and CDR2 YYEEEE. The V end was cut by 4 bases, the J end by 11 bases, with 25 bases between. CDR3: CASSLVGQSFTGKYF. CDR3 DNA sequence: TGTGCCAGCAGCCTTGTCGGACAATCTTTTACGGGGAAGTACTTC.

This chain links TRBV19 with TRBJ2-1; D is possibly TRBD1 (6 bases). CDR1 is LNHDA and CDR2 is SQIVND in the germline V gene (reference sequence). Trimming pared 4 bases from V and 0 bases from J, leaving 16 bases between. The CDR3 has 17 residues. The CDR3 is CASSSPGVIDSYNEQFF. The DNA of the CDR3 is TGTGCCAGTAGTAGCCCAGGGGTGATCGACTCCTACAATGAGCAGTTCTTC.